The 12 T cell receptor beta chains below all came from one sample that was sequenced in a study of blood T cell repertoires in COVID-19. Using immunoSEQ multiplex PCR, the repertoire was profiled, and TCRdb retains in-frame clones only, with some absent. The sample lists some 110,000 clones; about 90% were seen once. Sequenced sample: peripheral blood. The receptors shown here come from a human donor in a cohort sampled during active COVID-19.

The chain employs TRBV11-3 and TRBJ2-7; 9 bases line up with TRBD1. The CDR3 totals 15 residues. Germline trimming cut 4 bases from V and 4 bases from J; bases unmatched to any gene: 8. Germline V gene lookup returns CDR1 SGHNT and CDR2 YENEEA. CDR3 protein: CASSSNRGRRYEQYF. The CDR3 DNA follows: TGTGCCAGCAGCTCGAACAGGGGGCGCAGGTACGAGCAGTACTTC.

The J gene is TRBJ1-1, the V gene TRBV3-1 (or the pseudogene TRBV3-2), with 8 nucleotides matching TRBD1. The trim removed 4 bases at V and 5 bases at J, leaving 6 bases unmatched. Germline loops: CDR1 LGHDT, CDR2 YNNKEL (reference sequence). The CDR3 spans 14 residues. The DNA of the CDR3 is TGTGCCAGCAGCCCCGGACAGGGTAGGACTGAAGCTTTCTTT. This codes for CASSPGQGRTEAFF.

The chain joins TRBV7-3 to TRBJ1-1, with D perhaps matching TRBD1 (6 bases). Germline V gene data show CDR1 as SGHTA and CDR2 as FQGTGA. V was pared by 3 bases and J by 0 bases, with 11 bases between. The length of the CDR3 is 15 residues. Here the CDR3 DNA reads TGTGCCAGCAGCTTCGGGACAAGCATGAACACTGAAGCTTTCTTT. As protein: CASSFGTSMNTEAFF. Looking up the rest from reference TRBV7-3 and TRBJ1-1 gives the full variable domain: GAGVSQTPSNKVTEKGKYVELRCDPISGHTALYWYRQSLGQGPEFLIYFQGTGAADDSGLPNDRFFAVRPEGSVSTLKIQRTERGDSAVYLCASSFGTSMNTEAFFGQGTRLTVV.

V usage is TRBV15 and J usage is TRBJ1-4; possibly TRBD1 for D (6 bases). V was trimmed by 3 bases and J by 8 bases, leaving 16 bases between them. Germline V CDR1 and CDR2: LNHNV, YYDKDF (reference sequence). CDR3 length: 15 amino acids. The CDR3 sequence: CATSSDRGGHEKLFF. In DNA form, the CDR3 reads TGTGCCACCAGCAGTGATCGAGGGGGACACGAAAAACTGTTTTTT.

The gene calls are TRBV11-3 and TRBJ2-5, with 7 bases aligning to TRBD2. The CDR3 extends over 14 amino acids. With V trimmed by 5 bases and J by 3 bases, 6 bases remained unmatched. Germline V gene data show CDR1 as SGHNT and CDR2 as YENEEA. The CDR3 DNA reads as TGTGCCAGCAGCCGATCTCTAGCGGAAGAGACCCAGTACTTC. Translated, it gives CASSRSLAEETQYF. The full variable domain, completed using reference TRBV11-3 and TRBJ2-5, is EAGVVQSPRYKIIEKKQPVAFWCNPISGHNTLYWYLQNLGQGPELLIRYENEEAVDDSQLPKDRFSAERLKGVDSTLKIQPAELGDSAVYLCASSRSLAEETQYFGPGTRLLVL.

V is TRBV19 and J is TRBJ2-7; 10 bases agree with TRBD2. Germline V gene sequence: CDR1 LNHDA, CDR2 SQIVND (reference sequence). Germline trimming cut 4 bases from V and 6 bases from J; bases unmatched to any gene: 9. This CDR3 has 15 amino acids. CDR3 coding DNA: TGTGCCAGTAGTACCCAATCTAGCGGGAGAGGCGAGCAGTACTTC. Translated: CASSTQSSGRGEQYF.

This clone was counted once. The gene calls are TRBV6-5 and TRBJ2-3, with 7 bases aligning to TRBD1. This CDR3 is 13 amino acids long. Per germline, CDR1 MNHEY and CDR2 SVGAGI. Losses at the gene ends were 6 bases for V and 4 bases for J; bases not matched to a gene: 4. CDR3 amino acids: CASRAGGSDTQYF. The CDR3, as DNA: TGTGCCAGCAGGGCAGGGGGTTCAGATACGCAGTATTTT.

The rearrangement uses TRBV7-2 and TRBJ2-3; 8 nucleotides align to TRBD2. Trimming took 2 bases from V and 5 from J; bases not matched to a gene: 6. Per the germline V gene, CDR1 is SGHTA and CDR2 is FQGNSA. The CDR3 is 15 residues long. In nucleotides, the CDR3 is TGTGCCAGCAGCTTAACTGCGGGGGGTATAGATACGCAGTATTTT. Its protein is CASSLTAGGIDTQYF.

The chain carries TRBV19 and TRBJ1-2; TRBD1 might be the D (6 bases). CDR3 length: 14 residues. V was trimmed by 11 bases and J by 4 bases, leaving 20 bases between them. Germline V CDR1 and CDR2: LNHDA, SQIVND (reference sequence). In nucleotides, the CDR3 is TGTGCCTCCCATAAGTACGACAGGAGCTATGGCTACACCTTC. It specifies CASHKYDRSYGYTF.

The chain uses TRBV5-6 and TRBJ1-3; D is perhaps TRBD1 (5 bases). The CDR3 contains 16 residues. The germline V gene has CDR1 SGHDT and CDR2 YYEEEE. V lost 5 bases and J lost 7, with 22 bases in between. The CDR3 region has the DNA TGTGCCAGCAGTCCCGGGACTCCCAAATCGAGGAACACCATATATTTT. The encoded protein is CASSPGTPKSRNTIYF.

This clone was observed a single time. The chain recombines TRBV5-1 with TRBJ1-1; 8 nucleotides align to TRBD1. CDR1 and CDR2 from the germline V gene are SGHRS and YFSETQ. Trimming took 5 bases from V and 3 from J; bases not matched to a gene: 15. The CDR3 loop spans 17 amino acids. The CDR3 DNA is TGCGCCAGCAGTCCTCTTCCCCCGTCGACAGGGGACACTGAAGCTTTCTTT. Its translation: CASSPLPPSTGDTEAFF.

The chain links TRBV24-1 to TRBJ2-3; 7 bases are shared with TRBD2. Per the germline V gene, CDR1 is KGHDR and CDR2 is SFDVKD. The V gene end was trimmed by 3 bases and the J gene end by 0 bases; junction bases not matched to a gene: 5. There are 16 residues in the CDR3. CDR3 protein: CATSDPPGGSTDTQYF. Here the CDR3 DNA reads TGTGCCACCAGTGATCCCCCGGGGGGAAGCACAGATACGCAGTATTTT.